A single sample is the source of the 30 T cell receptor beta chains below, sequenced in a study of T-cell memory formation after mild COVID-19. In TCRdb, the 5' RACE reads were re-called with MiXCR into one record per CDR3 protein. The table lists about 350,000 distinct CDR3 sequences, roughly 15% of them singletons. The sequenced material came from PBMCs or a T cell subset sorted from them (not recorded which). The receptors originated from a man aged 18-30 years who had mild COVID-19 (a few samples of this study predate the infection). Cell type and time point are not known.

This clonotype was detected once. This chain links TRBV12-3 or TRBV12-4 with TRBJ1-1; no clear D. V dropped 5 bases and J dropped 3 bases, with 13 bases sitting between them. The CDR3 spans 14 residues. The CDR3 nucleotides are TGTGCCAGCAGTCTAAGGTCGGGGTACACTGAAGCTTTCTTT. Residues: CASSLRSGYTEAFF.

This clonotype has more than one count but fewer than ten. The rearrangement uses TRBV24-1 and TRBJ2-5; D remains unclear. The CDR3 length is 13 residues. Germline CDR1 KGHDR, CDR2 SFDVKD. V lost 3 bases, J lost 5 bases, and 9 bases lay in between. For the CDR3, the DNA is TGTGCCACCAGTGATCCCCTTCTGGAGACCCAGTACTTC. Protein: CATSDPLLETQYF.

The chain links TRBV6-2 or TRBV6-3 to TRBJ2-3; maybe TRBD1 (5 bases). The CDR3 totals 14 residues. Trimming removed 2 bases at V and 13 bases at J, with 19 bases between. From germline, CDR1 is MNHEY and CDR2 SVGEGT. CDR3 coding DNA: TGTGCCAGCAGTTACATTGGAAGGGTAGGGGAAAAGTATTTT. Its translation: CASSYIGRVGEKYF.

This clonotype occurred a few times. The chain carries TRBV20-1 and TRBJ2-2; 9 nucleotides match TRBD1. The CDR3 is 16 residues long. Germline V gives CDR1 DFQATT, CDR2 SNEGSKA (reference sequence). The trim removed 3 bases at V and 4 bases at J, leaving 9 bases unmatched. The CDR3, as DNA: TGCAGTGCTAGGGAAGCCGGGACAGGGCGCACCGGGGAGCTGTTTTTT. Translating gives CSAREAGTGRTGELFF.

This clonotype was seen at least ten times. The chain has TRBV12-3 or TRBV12-4 and TRBJ2-2; D ambiguous. This CDR3 has 13 residues. V lost 3 bases to trimming and J lost 4 bases, with 6 bases between them. This CDR3 reads CASSFRPTGELFF. DNA for the CDR3: TGTGCCAGCAGTTTTAGGCCCACCGGGGAGCTGTTTTTT.

This rearrangement joins TRBV7-9 to TRBJ2-2; the D gene is possibly TRBD1 (6 bases). In germline, CDR1 is SEHNR, CDR2 FQNEAQ (reference sequence). Trimming left V 3 bases short and J 7 bases short, with 9 bases between. The CDR3 spans 13 residues. Here the CDR3 reads CASSFEGVGELFF. The CDR3 nucleotides read TGTGCCAGCAGCTTCGAGGGGGTCGGGGAGCTGTTTTTT.

At least ten counts were recorded for this clonotype. This chain joins TRBV7-2 and TRBJ2-1, with D perhaps given as TRBD1 or TRBD2 (6 bases each). Trimming shortened V by 5 bases and J by 10 bases, and 18 bases separated the two germline ends. CDR3 length equals 14 residues. CDR1 and CDR2 from the germline V gene are SGHTA and FQGNSA. CDR3 amino acids: CASSGLRGRGEQFF. The CDR3, as DNA: TGTGCCAGCAGCGGCTTACGGGGGCGAGGAGAGCAGTTCTTC.

This clonotype was found a few times. The chain uses TRBV29-1 and TRBJ2-4; D is tentatively TRBD1 or TRBD2 (5 bases each). Germline V gene sequence: CDR1 SQVTM, CDR2 ANQGSEA. The V and J ends lost 8 bases and 2 bases respectively, with 16 bases between them. The CDR3 is made up of 14 amino acids. The chain's CDR3 is CSFIVWGTKNIQYF. DNA of the CDR3: TGCAGCTTTATCGTATGGGGGACCAAAAACATTCAGTACTTC.

In DNA, the CDR3 is TGTGCCAGCAGCCCCGGGCGCGGAGATGGCTACACCTTC. Amino acid sequence: CASSPGRGDGYTF. The J gene is TRBJ1-2, the V gene TRBV11-2; D is unresolved. CDR3 length equals 13 residues. CDR1 is SGHAT and CDR2 is FQNNGV in the germline V gene. Trimming stripped 5 bases from V and 6 bases from J, with 13 bases between. Using reference TRBV11-2 and TRBJ1-2 for the parts outside the CDR3, the full variable domain is EAGVAQSPRYKIIEKRQSVAFWCNPISGHATLYWYQQILGQGPKLLIQFQNNGVVDDSQLPKDRFSAERLKGVDSTLKIQPAKLEDSAVYLCASSPGRGDGYTFGSGTRLTVV.

Concerning this clonotype itself: A much larger clone sits a single nucleotide away, making a read error possible. The gene calls are TRBV7-2 and TRBJ2-1; 7 nucleotides agree with TRBD2. Germline V gene data show CDR1 as SGHTA and CDR2 as FQGNSA. The CDR3 runs to 16 residues. The CDR3 DNA reads as TGTGCCAGCAGCCAGGCGGGGGTTCGATCCTACACTGAGCAGTTCTTC. It translates to CASSQAGVRSYTEQFF.

This clonotype was picked up a small number of times. The rearrangement joins TRBV19 to TRBJ2-7, with a possible D match to TRBD2 (6 bases). V was cut by 6 bases and J by 3 bases, with 15 bases left in between. The CDR3 sequence is 14 residues long. Germline V gene lookup returns CDR1 LNHDA and CDR2 SQIVND (reference sequence). CDR3 nucleotides: TGTGCCAGTAGCCGTGGGACTGATTACTACGAGCAGTACTTC. Its translation is CASSRGTDYYEQYF.

V gene TRBV24-1 combines with J gene TRBJ2-1; 16 bases agree with TRBD2. Germline CDR1 reads KGHDR; CDR2 reads SFDVKD. After removal of 4 bases from V and 15 bases from J, the junction contained 11 bases not matched to a gene. The CDR3 has 16 amino acids. The CDR3 region has the DNA TGTGCCACCAGTGAGTCCGGGACTAGCGGGGGGGGAAGGTCGTTCTTC. Its protein is CATSESGTSGGGRSFF.

The chain joins TRBV2 to TRBJ1-4; 7 nucleotides line up with TRBD1. With V trimmed by 6 bases and J by 2 bases, 9 bases remained unmatched. Germline lookup yields CDR1 SNHLY and CDR2 FYNNEI. This CDR3 region has 16 residues. CDR3 region: CASRETGLRTNEKLFF. Here the CDR3 DNA reads TGTGCCAGCAGGGAGACAGGGCTCAGGACTAATGAAAAACTGTTTTTT. Based on the CDR3 plus reference TRBV2 and TRBJ1-4, the full variable domain is EPEVTQTPSHQVTQMGQEVILRCVPISNHLYFYWYRQILGQKVEFLVSFYNNEISEKSEIFDDQFSVERPDGSNFTLKIRSTKLEDSAMYFCASRETGLRTNEKLFFGSGTQLSVL.

The chain has TRBV11-2 and TRBJ1-1; D is unclear. CDR1 is SGHAT, CDR2 FQNNGV, per germline. V was shortened by 5 bases and J by 5 bases, with 18 bases between the two germline ends. The CDR3 sequence is 15 residues long. CDR3 protein: CASSPSWGMWTEAFF. The CDR3 DNA reads as TGTGCCAGCAGCCCGAGTTGGGGTATGTGGACTGAAGCTTTCTTT.

The chain is built from TRBV5-1 and TRBJ1-1; no firm D call. Germline CDR1 SGHRS, CDR2 YFSETQ. Trimming took 3 bases from V and 3 from J, leaving 15 bases between them. The CDR3 runs 15 residues. CDR3 loop: CASSSRGWIDTEAFF. As DNA, the CDR3 is TGCGCCAGCAGCTCTAGAGGATGGATAGACACTGAAGCTTTCTTT.

This clonotype was observed many times. The V call is TRBV7-2, the J call TRBJ2-1; D call uncertain. In germline, CDR1 is SGHTA, CDR2 FQGNSA. Deletions cut 4 bases from V and 7 bases from J, with 20 bases between. The CDR3 runs to 16 residues. CDR3 sequence reads: CASSSSAGALQNEQFF. DNA for the CDR3: TGTGCCAGCAGCTCCTCCGCCGGCGCCCTACAGAATGAGCAGTTCTTC.

This clonotype was observed a handful of times. V and J are TRBV6-5 and TRBJ2-3; 10 bases fit TRBD2. The V and J ends lost 5 bases and 2 bases, in that order; junction bases with no gene match: 7. CDR3 length equals 16 residues. Germline CDR1 is MNHEY and CDR2 is SVGAGI. The CDR3 is CASSPRAGGITDTQYF. CDR3 DNA sequence: TGTGCCAGCAGTCCTCGAGCGGGGGGGATCACAGATACGCAGTATTTT.

This clonotype was recorded a few times. The chain combines TRBV18 with TRBJ1-5, with a possible D match to TRBD1 (6 bases). This CDR3 contains 16 residues. V was cut by 4 bases and J by 4 bases, with 17 bases left in between. Germline V gene sequence: CDR1 KGHSH, CDR2 LQKENI. The CDR3 here is CASSQSGPGVNQPQHF. DNA for the CDR3: TGTGCCAGCTCACAATCGGGACCAGGGGTGAATCAGCCCCAGCATTTT.

This clonotype was picked up a small number of times. The chain combines TRBV20-1 with TRBJ2-7; D is possibly TRBD2 (5 bases). The germline V gene encodes CDR1 DFQATT and CDR2 SNEGSKA (reference sequence). This CDR3 is 12 amino acids long. The ends were cut back, 4 bases at V and 6 bases at J, with 13 bases in the middle. This CDR3 reads CSAKAGGGEQYF. The DNA of the CDR3 is TGCAGTGCTAAGGCCGGAGGAGGCGAGCAGTACTTC.

The chain employs TRBV20-1 and TRBJ1-5; D uncertain. Looked up from germline, CDR1 is DFQATT and CDR2 is SNEGSKA (reference sequence). The CDR3 runs to 13 residues. V was trimmed by 5 bases and J by 6 bases, leaving 14 bases between them. The CDR3 DNA sequence: TGCAGTGCTCAACGGGCCCCCAGTCAGCCCCAGCATTTT. Translated: CSAQRAPSQPQHF.

This chain links TRBV3-1 with TRBJ2-1; D not certain. Germline V lookup: CDR1 LGHDT, CDR2 YNNKEL (reference sequence). CDR3 size: 13 residues. V gave up 0 bases and J gave up 8 bases, with 8 bases separating them. The CDR3 nucleotides are TGTGCCAGCAGCCAAGATGTGCAGGATGAGCAGTTCTTC. Its translation is CASSQDVQDEQFF.

This chain uses TRBV5-5 with TRBJ1-2; no clear D gene. Germline V gene data show CDR1 as SGHKS and CDR2 as YYEKEE (reference sequence). The CDR3 runs to 16 residues. V shed 4 bases and J shed 6 bases, with 22 bases lying between them. In DNA form, the CDR3 reads TGTGCCAGCAGCCCTGGGATCGAGGGAGTGATAAATGGCTACACCTTC. Protein: CASSPGIEGVINGYTF.

The chain employs TRBV28 and TRBJ2-7; 9 bases align to TRBD1. This CDR3 comprises 15 residues. Losses at the gene ends were 4 bases for V and 5 bases for J; bases not matched to a gene: 9. The germline CDR1 and CDR2 sequences are MDHEN and SYDVKM. CDR3 loop: CASSSPGQGNDEQYV. The DNA of the CDR3 is TGTGCCAGCAGTTCACCGGGACAGGGTAACGACGAGCAGTACGTC.

This clonotype has just a few counts. V usage is TRBV28 and J usage is TRBJ1-2, with 8 bases identical to TRBD1. With 4 bases clipped from V and 3 bases from J, the junction kept 7 bases outside the gene matches. CDR3 length equals 15 residues. The germline gives CDR1 MDHEN, CDR2 SYDVKM. The CDR3 DNA reads as TGTGCCAGCAGTTCCGGACAGGGAGGACACTATGGCTACACCTTC. Its protein product is CASSSGQGGHYGYTF.

The rearrangement uses TRBV6-5 and TRBJ1-5; D is possibly TRBD1 (5 bases). Trimming removed 2 bases at V and 5 bases at J, with 10 bases between. The CDR3 runs to 14 residues. Germline V gene sequence: CDR1 MNHEY, CDR2 SVGAGI. The CDR3 spells CASSYRGGDQPQHF. The CDR3 nucleotides read TGTGCCAGCAGTTACCGGGGCGGCGATCAGCCCCAGCATTTT.

This clonotype appeared a few times. The gene calls are TRBV6-2 or TRBV6-3 and TRBJ1-5; D unclear. Deletions cut 6 bases from V and 0 bases from J, with 12 bases between. From germline, CDR1 is MNHEY and CDR2 SVGEGT. The length of the CDR3 is 15 residues. The CDR3 spells CASRFSGYSNQPQHF. CDR3 coding DNA: TGTGCCAGCAGGTTTAGCGGATATAGCAATCAGCCCCAGCATTTT.

This clonotype was seen more than once but under ten times. The rearrangement uses TRBV12-3 or TRBV12-4 and TRBJ1-2; 9 nucleotides align to TRBD1. CDR3 length: 13 amino acids. Germline trimming cut 2 bases from V and 6 bases from J; bases unmatched to any gene: 1. The CDR3 region is CASSLRTGDGYTF. CDR3 sequence (DNA): TGTGCCAGCAGTTTAAGGACAGGGGATGGCTACACCTTC.

The chain recombines TRBV6-2 or TRBV6-3 with TRBJ1-6; TRBD1 matches 8 bases. V gave up 6 bases and J gave up 14 bases; unmatched junction bases: 12. Germline V CDR1 and CDR2: MNHEY, SVGEGT. There are 14 residues in the CDR3. CDR3 bases: TGTGCCAGCAGGGAGGACAGGGCCGCCCTCACCCTCCACTTT. Amino acids: CASREDRAALTLHF.

The V call is TRBV2, the J call TRBJ1-1; TRBD1 aligns across 7 bases. The CDR3 runs 14 residues. V shed 6 bases and J 4 bases; nucleotides not matched to a gene: 8. The germline V gene has CDR1 SNHLY and CDR2 FYNNEI. The CDR3 here is CASRGDRASTEAFF. For the CDR3, the DNA is TGTGCCAGCAGGGGAGACAGGGCCAGCACTGAAGCTTTCTTT.

The chain links TRBV12-3 or TRBV12-4 to TRBJ1-3; D is unclear. The CDR3 extends over 15 amino acids. With 4 bases removed from V and 2 bases from J, the gap between germline ends came to 12 bases. DNA for the CDR3: TGTGCCAGCAGTTCCGACCGAGGTGCTGGAAACACCATATATTTT. Protein product: CASSSDRGAGNTIYF.